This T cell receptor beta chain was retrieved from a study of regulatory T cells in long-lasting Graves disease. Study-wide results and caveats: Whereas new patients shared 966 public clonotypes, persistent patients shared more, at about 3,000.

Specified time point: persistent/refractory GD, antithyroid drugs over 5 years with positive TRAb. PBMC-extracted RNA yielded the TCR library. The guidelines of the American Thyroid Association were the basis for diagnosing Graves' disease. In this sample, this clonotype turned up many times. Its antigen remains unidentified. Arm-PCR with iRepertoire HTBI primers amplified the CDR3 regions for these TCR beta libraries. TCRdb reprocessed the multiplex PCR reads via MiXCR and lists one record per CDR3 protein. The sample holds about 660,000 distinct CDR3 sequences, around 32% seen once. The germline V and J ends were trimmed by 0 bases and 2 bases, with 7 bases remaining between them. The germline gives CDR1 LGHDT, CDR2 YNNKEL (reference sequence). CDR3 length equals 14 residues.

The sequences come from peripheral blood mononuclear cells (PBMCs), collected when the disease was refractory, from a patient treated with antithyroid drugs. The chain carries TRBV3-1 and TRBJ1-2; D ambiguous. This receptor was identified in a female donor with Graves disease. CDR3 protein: CASSQDRTNYGYTF. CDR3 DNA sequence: TGTGCCAGCAGCCAAGACAGGACCAACTATGGCTACACCTTC. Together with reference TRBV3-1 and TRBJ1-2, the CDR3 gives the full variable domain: DTAVSQTPKYLVTQMGNDKSIKCEQNLGHDTMYWYKQDSKKFLKIMFSYNNKELIINETVPNRFSPKSPDKAHLNLHINSLELGDSAVYFCASSQDRTNYGYTFGSGTRLTVV.